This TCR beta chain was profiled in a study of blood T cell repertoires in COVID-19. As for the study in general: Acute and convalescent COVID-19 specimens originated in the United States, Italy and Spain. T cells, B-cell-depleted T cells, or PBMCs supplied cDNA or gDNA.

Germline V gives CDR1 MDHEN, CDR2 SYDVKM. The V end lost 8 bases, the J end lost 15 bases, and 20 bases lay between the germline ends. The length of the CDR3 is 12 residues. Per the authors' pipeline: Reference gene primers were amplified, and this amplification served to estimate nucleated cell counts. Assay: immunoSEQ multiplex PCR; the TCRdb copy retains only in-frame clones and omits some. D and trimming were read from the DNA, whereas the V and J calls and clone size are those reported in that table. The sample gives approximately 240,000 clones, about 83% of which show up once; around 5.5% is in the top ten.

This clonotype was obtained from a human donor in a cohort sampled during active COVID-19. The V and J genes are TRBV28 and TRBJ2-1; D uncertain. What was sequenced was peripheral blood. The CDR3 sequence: CASASPGLIGFF. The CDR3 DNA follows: TGTGCCAGCGCGTCCCCGGGTCTAATAGGGTTCTTC.